This TCR beta chain was captured in a study of cytomegalovirus exposure and HLA in healthy donors. This CDR3 is built from 15 residues. CDR1 and CDR2 (germline): SGHKS, YYEKEE (reference sequence). The PCR ran on 60 Vbeta and 13 Jbeta primers. Assay: immunoSEQ multiplex PCR; the TCRdb copy retains only in-frame clones and omits some. The data contain 100,000 to 120,000 clones, about 70% of them singletons. This clonotype was obtained from a man aged 30 to 45 in good health and CMV-seronegative. The sample comprised PBMCs. This sequence joins TRBV5-5 and TRBJ2-5; 8 nucleotides agree with TRBD2. The assigned J gene may be wrong: the sequence end matches TRBJ2-7 better. The CDR3 spells CASKAGAGKSYEQYF. For the CDR3, the DNA is TGTGCCAGCAAAGCGGGAGCGGGAAAGAGCTACGAGCAGTACTTC.